A selection of T cell receptor beta chains follows, all from one sample in a study of early T cells in non-severe SARS-CoV-2 infection. Each CDR3 protein is one row after TCRdb ran MiXCR on the 5' RACE reads. This sample yields some 35,000 distinct CDR3 sequences, of which about 3.9% are seen a single time; approximately 11% belongs to the top ten. Sequencing was carried out using whole blood. Source of these receptors: an adult who was a healthcare worker with PCR-confirmed SARS-CoV-2 infection or an uninfected control (not recorded which). CDR3s include the opening cysteine and the closing phenylalanine or tryptophan. The order of the fields is clone size, V gene, J gene, D gene, CDR3 protein, CDR3 DNA. A D gene is named only where the DNA matches it firmly. The size of a clone is reported for some rows only, either as once, few or many, or as a class for expanded clones.

size: many; V: TRBV12-3/TRBV12-4; J: TRBJ2-2; D: .; CDR3: CASTRGPGELFF; DNA: TGTGCCAGCACCCGGGGTCCCGGGGAGCTGTTTTTT
size: many; V: TRBV27; J: TRBJ2-1; D: TRBD2; CDR3: CASSPRLAGGYNEQFF; DNA: TGTGCCAGCAGTCCCAGACTAGCGGGAGGCTACAATGAGCAGTTCTTC
size: few; V: TRBV6-1; J: TRBJ1-1; D: .; CDR3: CASSEWAQENTEAFF; DNA: TGTGCCAGCAGTGAGTGGGCTCAGGAGAACACTGAAGCTTTCTTT
size: few; V: TRBV15; J: TRBJ2-1; D: .; CDR3: CATSVGNDGDEQFF; DNA: TGTGCCACCAGCGTCGGAAATGACGGAGATGAGCAGTTCTTC
size: many; V: TRBV12-3/TRBV12-4; J: TRBJ1-5; D: .; CDR3: CASSLVQINQPQHF; DNA: TGTGCCAGCAGTTTAGTACAGATCAATCAGCCCCAGCATTTT
size: many; V: TRBV6-7; J: TRBJ2-7; D: .; CDR3: CASSYSSSQRSSYEQYF; DNA: TGTGCCAGCAGTTACTCTTCTAGTCAGAGGAGCTCCTACGAGCAGTACTTC
size: many; V: TRBV6-5; J: TRBJ2-2; D: .; CDR3: CASGWTSGTGELFF; DNA: TGTGCCAGCGGTTGGACGTCGGGCACCGGGGAGCTGTTTTTT
size: many; V: TRBV12-3/TRBV12-4; J: TRBJ1-1; D: TRBD1; CDR3: CASSLGTGAPEAFF; DNA: TGTGCCAGCAGTTTAGGGACAGGGGCCCCTGAAGCTTTCTTT
size: many; V: TRBV19; J: TRBJ1-1; D: .; CDR3: CASRLNTEAFF; DNA: TGTGCCAGTAGACTAAACACTGAAGCTTTCTTT
size: few; V: TRBV5-1; J: TRBJ2-1; D: .; CDR3: CASRLAPHNEQFF; DNA: TGCGCCAGTCGGTTGGCACCCCACAATGAGCAGTTCTTC
size: many; V: TRBV7-2; J: TRBJ2-3; D: TRBD2; CDR3: CASSLRLAGVNYRMDTQYF; DNA: TGTGCCAGCAGCCTACGGCTAGCGGGAGTGAATTATAGGATGGATACGCAGTATTTT
size: few; V: TRBV5-1; J: TRBJ2-1; D: TRBD2; CDR3: CASSFELAGGKDNEQFF; DNA: TGCGCCAGCAGCTTCGAGTTAGCGGGAGGGAAGGACAATGAGCAGTTCTTC
size: many; V: TRBV28; J: TRBJ1-1; D: .; CDR3: CASSFGGAEAFF; DNA: TGTGCCAGCAGTTTTGGGGGGGCGGAAGCTTTCTTT
size: many; V: TRBV19; J: TRBJ2-4; D: TRBD2; CDR3: CASMSSGSAKNIQYF; DNA: TGTGCCAGTATGTCTAGCGGGAGTGCCAAAAACATTCAGTACTTC
size: .; V: TRBV3-1; J: TRBJ2-5; D: .; CDR3: CATPHETQYF; DNA: TGTGCCACTCCGCACGAGACCCAGTACTTC
size: many; V: TRBV28; J: TRBJ1-2; D: .; CDR3: CASSLSPGVGGYTF; DNA: TGTGCCAGCAGTCTCTCCCCCGGGGTCGGTGGCTACACCTTC
size: many; V: TRBV28; J: TRBJ2-3; D: TRBD2; CDR3: CASSQTSGRSADTQYF; DNA: TGTGCCAGCAGCCAGACTAGCGGGAGGTCGGCCGATACGCAGTATTTT
size: many; V: TRBV25-1; J: TRBJ2-4; D: TRBD1; CDR3: CASSATGGDPSGDIQYF; DNA: TGTGCCAGCAGTGCTACAGGGGGCGATCCCTCGGGGGACATTCAGTACTTC
size: many; V: TRBV9; J: TRBJ2-2; D: .; CDR3: CASSVYTSSSGNTGELFF; DNA: TGTGCCAGCAGCGTCTATACTAGCTCGAGTGGCAACACCGGGGAGCTGTTTTTT
size: .; V: TRBV7-2; J: TRBJ2-3; D: .; CDR3: CANSPHYGDTQYF; DNA: TGTGCCAACAGCCCACACTATGGAGATACGCAGTATTTT
size: many; V: TRBV20-1; J: TRBJ2-3; D: TRBD2; CDR3: CSARDQEREGTDTQYF; DNA: TGCAGTGCTAGAGATCAAGAGCGGGAGGGCACAGATACGCAGTATTTT
size: many; V: TRBV6-5; J: TRBJ1-6; D: .; CDR3: CASSRAGQGFNSPLHF; DNA: TGTGCCAGCAGTAGGGCCGGCCAGGGCTTCAATTCACCCCTCCACTTT
size: many; V: TRBV2; J: TRBJ1-1; D: .; CDR3: CASSEPDRAFF; DNA: TGTGCCAGCAGTGAACCAGACCGAGCTTTCTTT
size: many; V: TRBV5-1; J: TRBJ2-5; D: .; CDR3: CASSPGIETQYF; DNA: TGCGCCAGCAGCCCAGGGATCGAGACCCAGTACTTC
size: many; V: TRBV10-3; J: TRBJ1-5; D: .; CDR3: CAIAAGNQPQHF; DNA: TGTGCCATCGCGGCCGGCAATCAGCCCCAGCATTTT
size: many; V: TRBV28; J: TRBJ2-7; D: .; CDR3: CASSSPNLAHYEQYF; DNA: TGTGCCAGCAGTTCCCCAAATCTAGCGCACTACGAGCAGTACTTC
size: many; V: TRBV4-3; J: TRBJ2-1; D: .; CDR3: CASSRGGSYNEQFF; DNA: TGCGCCAGCAGCAGGGGGGGCTCCTACAATGAGCAGTTCTTC
size: many; V: TRBV9; J: TRBJ1-1; D: .; CDR3: CASSGQEGGIGTEAFF; DNA: TGTGCCAGCAGCGGCCAAGAAGGGGGAATAGGCACTGAAGCTTTCTTT
size: many; V: TRBV18; J: TRBJ2-1; D: .; CDR3: CASSPNSQQQFF; DNA: TGTGCCAGCTCACCAAATTCACAGCAGCAGTTCTTC
size: few; V: TRBV9; J: TRBJ2-1; D: TRBD2; CDR3: CASSSYSGDEQFF; DNA: TGTGCCAGCAGCTCTTATAGCGGGGATGAGCAGTTCTTC
size: many; V: TRBV27; J: TRBJ2-5; D: TRBD1; CDR3: CASSTHRGGPKETQYF; DNA: TGTGCCAGCAGTACCCACAGGGGTGGACCGAAGGAGACCCAGTACTTC
size: many; V: TRBV6-5; J: TRBJ1-1; D: .; CDR3: CASSYRVGTEAFF; DNA: TGTGCCAGCAGTTACCGAGTGGGTACTGAAGCTTTCTTT
size: many; V: TRBV20-1; J: TRBJ2-7; D: TRBD1; CDR3: CSASTGQGSEQYF; DNA: TGCAGTGCCAGTACCGGACAGGGGAGCGAGCAGTACTTC
size: .; V: TRBV9; J: TRBJ2-7; D: .; CDR3: CASSVAAGSYEQYF; DNA: TGTGCCAGCAGCGTAGCGGCTGGCTCCTACGAGCAGTACTTC
size: many; V: TRBV6-5; J: TRBJ1-1; D: TRBD1; CDR3: CASSLNPGTGNTEAFF; DNA: TGTGCCAGCAGCCTCAACCCCGGGACAGGCAACACTGAAGCTTTCTTT
size: many; V: TRBV24-1; J: TRBJ2-2; D: .; CDR3: CATRGHPGELFF; DNA: TGTGCCACCAGAGGACACCCCGGGGAGCTGTTTTTT
size: few; V: TRBV28; J: TRBJ2-3; D: .; CDR3: CASSLSAEGTHTQYF; DNA: TGTGCCAGCAGTTTATCCGCCGAGGGCACTCATACGCAGTATTTT
size: .; V: TRBV6-2/TRBV6-3; J: TRBJ2-1; D: TRBD2; CDR3: CASSSLAGEGRDEQFF; DNA: TGTGCCAGCAGTTCCCTAGCGGGAGAGGGCCGGGATGAGCAGTTCTTC
size: .; V: TRBV20-1; J: TRBJ2-3; D: .; CDR3: CSARDKSDFRYF; DNA: TGCAGTGCTAGAGATAAGAGTGACTTTCGGTATTTT
size: few; V: TRBV10-3; J: TRBJ2-7; D: TRBD1; CDR3: CAISDPGTGGDYEQYF; DNA: TGTGCCATCAGCGATCCCGGGACAGGGGGTGATTACGAGCAGTACTTC
size: many; V: TRBV12-3/TRBV12-4; J: TRBJ2-4; D: .; CDR3: CASSLIGVAKNIQYF; DNA: TGTGCCAGCAGTTTAATAGGGGTAGCCAAAAACATTCAGTACTTC
size: many; V: TRBV29-1; J: TRBJ2-1; D: TRBD2; CDR3: CSVCIAGVWDEQFF; DNA: TGCAGCGTTTGCATAGCGGGAGTCTGGGATGAGCAGTTCTTC
size: few; V: TRBV4-3; J: TRBJ2-1; D: .; CDR3: CASSLSFNEQFF; DNA: TGCGCCAGCAGCCTTTCATTCAATGAGCAGTTCTTC
size: medium-sized; V: TRBV30; J: TRBJ1-1; D: .; CDR3: CAWSVQGYTEAFF; DNA: TGTGCCTGGAGTGTACAGGGATACACTGAAGCTTTCTTT
size: many; V: TRBV7-2; J: TRBJ2-3; D: TRBD2; CDR3: CASSPQLAGRGTDTQYF; DNA: TGTGCCAGCAGCCCACAACTAGCGGGAAGGGGCACAGATACGCAGTATTTT
size: .; V: TRBV19; J: TRBJ2-2; D: TRBD2; CDR3: CASSINTAGGPTGELFF; DNA: TGTGCCAGTAGTATCAATACAGCGGGAGGGCCCACCGGGGAGCTGTTTTTT
size: many; V: TRBV18; J: TRBJ1-5; D: .; CDR3: CASSLMEVEQPQHF; DNA: TGTGCCAGCTCACTCATGGAAGTGGAGCAGCCCCAGCATTTT
size: many; V: TRBV7-6; J: TRBJ1-1; D: TRBD1; CDR3: CASSLEGGTAEAFF; DNA: TGTGCCAGCAGCTTAGAAGGAGGGACAGCTGAAGCTTTCTTT